These T cell receptor beta chains were read from a single sample in a study of T cell responses to AZD1222 COVID-19 vaccine. Libraries were prepared by immunoSEQ multiplex PCR; TCRdb keeps only in-frame clonotypes and omits some of them. The table records 100,000 or so clones, roughly 82% of them present only once. Sequences were derived from peripheral blood, sampled on day 0 of AZD1222 vaccination. The receptors were sampled from an adult in good health. Each CDR3 is given with its conserved first and last residue. D genes are given only for firm matches. Only part of the rows carry a size: once, few, many, or a class if the clone is expanded.

>TRBV11-2|once|TRBJ1-3|TRBD1
TGTGCCAGCAGCTGGGGACAGAGCTCTGGAAACACCATATATTTT
CASSWGQSSGNTIYF
>TRBV9|.|TRBJ1-2|TRBD1
TGTGCCAGCAGCGAATTTCGGGACAGGGGATCGCGGGGCTACACCTTC
CASSEFRDRGSRGYTF
>TRBV3-1/TRBV3-2|.|TRBJ1-6|TRBD1
TGTGCCAGCAGTCCCCCCAGGGGGCGCAATTCACCCCTCCACTTT
CASSPPRGRNSPLHF
>TRBV5-1|.|TRBJ2-2|.
TGCGCCAGCAGCTTGGCCTGGGCCAGGGGCGCGAACACCGGGGAGCTGTTTTTT
CASSLAWARGANTGELFF
>TRBV6-5|few|TRBJ2-5|.
TGTGCCAGCAGTTACTCGGTTGTAGAGACCCAGTACTTC
CASSYSVVETQYF
>TRBV7-3|.|TRBJ2-1|.
TGTGCCAGCAGCTTAATTGGGTTGAGCTCCTACAATGAGCAGTTCTTC
CASSLIGLSSYNEQFF
>TRBV14|many|TRBJ2-7|.
TGTGCCAGCAGCCCGATCCTCGACGGCTTACGCTTTTACGAGCAGTACTTC
CASSPILDGLRFYEQYF
>TRBV5-6|.|TRBJ1-4|TRBD1
TGTGCCAGCAGCTTAGCCGGGACAGAGGGAAAACTGTTTTTT
CASSLAGTEGKLFF
>TRBV15|.|TRBJ2-3|TRBD2
TGTGCCACCTTGGCGGGGGGGCCCACAGATACGCAGTATTTT
CATLAGGPTDTQYF
>TRBV2|.|TRBJ1-1|.
TGTGCCAGCAGTGATCCCCTCGTAAGGAGGGATAGCATGAACACTGAAGCTTTCTTT
CASSDPLVRRDSMNTEAFF
>TRBV5-6|.|TRBJ1-1|.
TGTGCCAGCAGCTTTAATACAGGGTCAAACACTGAAGCTTTCTTT
CASSFNTGSNTEAFF
>TRBV6-2/TRBV6-3|.|TRBJ1-2|.
TGTGCCAGCAGTTACTGGCTCGGGGATGGCTACACCTTC
CASSYWLGDGYTF
>TRBV12-3/TRBV12-4|.|TRBJ1-5|.
TGTGCCAGCAGTTTAGACGTAGCCCAGCATTTT
CASSLDVAQHF
>TRBV7-8|.|TRBJ1-1|.
TGTGCCAGCAGCCCATCCCCCGCCCCGGGCACTGAAGCTTTCTTT
CASSPSPAPGTEAFF
>TRBV5-5|once|TRBJ1-5|TRBD1
TGTGCCAGCAGCCGGATGGGAGGGGGCGAAAAGCCCCAGCATTTT
CASSRMGGGEKPQHF
>TRBV4-3|few|TRBJ2-1|TRBD2
TGCGCCAGCAGCCAAAACCCCCGGGGGGAAGATGAGCAGTTCTTC
CASSQNPRGEDEQFF
>TRBV6-5|.|TRBJ1-6|.
TGTGCCACTCCCTCCCGGAGGGGCAATTCACCCCTCCACTTT
CATPSRRGNSPLHF
>TRBV3-1/TRBV3-2|.|TRBJ1-2|.
TGTGCCAGCAGCCAATTCGGGGGAGGGGGAAACTATGGCTACACCTTC
CASSQFGGGGNYGYTF
>TRBV5-1|.|TRBJ1-4|.
TGCGCCAGCAGCCGGACAGAAATTAATGAAAAACTGTTTTTT
CASSRTEINEKLFF
>TRBV3-1/TRBV3-2|.|TRBJ1-1|.
TGTGCCAGCAGGTTGAACACTGAAGCTTTCTTT
CASRLNTEAFF
>TRBV18|.|TRBJ2-5|.
TGTGCCAGCTCACCAGAGCGAGAGACCCAGTACTTC
CASSPERETQYF
>TRBV4-3|.|TRBJ1-2|TRBD1
TGCGCCAGCAGCCAACGACAGGGTACCTATGGCTACACCTTC
CASSQRQGTYGYTF
>TRBV5-1|.|TRBJ1-1|TRBD1
TGCGCCAGCAGCCCGAGACCAGGGGGATTGTCAAATCTGGCTGAAGCTTTCTTT
CASSPRPGGLSNLAEAFF
>TRBV12-5|.|TRBJ1-1|.
TGTGCTAGTGCTTTGACATTGTCGAACACTGAAGCTTTCTTT
CASALTLSNTEAFF
>TRBV24-1|.|TRBJ2-5|TRBD1
TGTGCCACCAGTGACCCGACAGGGGGACATCAAGAGACCCAGTACTTC
CATSDPTGGHQETQYF
>TRBV4-2|.|TRBJ1-5|TRBD1
TGTGCCAGCAGCCAAGGCAGGGGGGGGTATCAGCCCCAGCATTTT
CASSQGRGGYQPQHF
>TRBV10-3|.|TRBJ1-6|TRBD1
TGTGCCATCAGTCTACAGGGGGCGGGTTCACCCCTCCACTTT
CAISLQGAGSPLHF
>TRBV29-1|.|TRBJ2-5|.
TGCAGCGTTGAAGATCGGGCAGGGCCCGAGACCCAGTACTTC
CSVEDRAGPETQYF
>TRBV12-5|.|TRBJ2-3|.
TGTGCTAGTGGTTTCCATTCTCAATCAGATACGCAGTATTTT
CASGFHSQSDTQYF
>TRBV11-2|.|TRBJ2-3|TRBD2
TGTGCCAGCAGCTCTCGAGCGGGGGCTAGCACAGATACGCAGTATTTT
CASSSRAGASTDTQYF
>TRBV12-3/TRBV12-4|.|TRBJ1-2|.
TGTGCCAGCAGTTTAAAGGAAGATTATGGCTACACCTTC
CASSLKEDYGYTF
>TRBV3-1/TRBV3-2|.|TRBJ1-2|.
TGTGCCAGCAGCCAAAAACAAGGCTACACCTTC
CASSQKQGYTF
>TRBV4-3|.|TRBJ1-5|.
TGCGCCAGCAGCCAAGAGGCAACCAGCAATCAGCCCCAGCATTTT
CASSQEATSNQPQHF
>TRBV28|.|TRBJ1-2|.
TGTGCCAGCAGCCTTATTAGAGAGGGTGATGGCTACACCTTC
CASSLIREGDGYTF
>TRBV6-4|.|TRBJ2-1|.
TGTGCCAGCAGTGACACAGAATACAATGAGCAGTTCTTC
CASSDTEYNEQFF
>TRBV10-2|.|TRBJ2-2|.
TGCGCCAGCAGTGATGGGGCCTATCAGGGTCTGTTTTTT
CASSDGAYQGLFF
>TRBV10-3|.|TRBJ2-1|.
TGTGCCACATCGGACGGTATGTACAATGAGCAGTTCTTC
CATSDGMYNEQFF
>TRBV5-1|.|TRBJ2-6|.
TGCGCCAGCAGCTCCCAGGGGACCTCTGGGGCCAACGTCCTGACTTTC
CASSSQGTSGANVLTF
>TRBV2|.|TRBJ1-6|.
TGTGCCAGCAGTGACCTTGGCTCCTATAATTCACCCCTCCACTTT
CASSDLGSYNSPLHF
>TRBV10-3|.|TRBJ2-1|TRBD2
TGTGCCATCAGTCCGACTAGCGGGACGAATGAGCAGTTCTTC
CAISPTSGTNEQFF
>TRBV9|.|TRBJ1-1|.
TGTGCCAGCAGCGCCTCAAGAAGAAACACTGAAGCTTTCTTT
CASSASRRNTEAFF
>TRBV7-2|.|TRBJ1-2|.
TGTGCCAGCAGCTTGGTCAGGGGTGGAGGCTACACCTTC
CASSLVRGGGYTF
>TRBV7-9|once|TRBJ2-1|TRBD1
TGTGCCAGCAGCTTGGGAGGAACAGGGGGCAATGAGCAGTTCTTC
CASSLGGTGGNEQFF
>TRBV18|.|TRBJ1-4|TRBD1
TGTGCCAGCTCACTTGCCGGGACAGGGAAAGAAAAACTGTTTTTT
CASSLAGTGKEKLFF
>TRBV5-1|.|TRBJ2-7|.
TGCGCCAGCAGCCTTGTTCCTGGCTACGAGCAGTACTTC
CASSLVPGYEQYF
>TRBV9|few|TRBJ1-2|.
TGTGCCAGCAGCGGGGGTGGGACTAACTATGGCTACACCTTC
CASSGGGTNYGYTF
>TRBV5-1|.|TRBJ1-6|.
TGCGCCAGCAGCCCGGGGATGGCTAATTCACCCCTCCACTTT
CASSPGMANSPLHF
>TRBV7-2|.|TRBJ2-2|.
TGTGCCAGCAGCCAATTGGGCGTGGCGAACACCGGGGAGCTGTTTTTT
CASSQLGVANTGELFF
>TRBV5-8|.|TRBJ1-2|.
TGTGCCAGCAGCTTGGGCGGACAAGCCCTGGGCTACACCTTC
CASSLGGQALGYTF
>TRBV5-1|.|TRBJ1-2|.
TGCGCCAGCAGCACCAGAGATTTCGGGGTAGGGAACTATGGCTACACCTTC
CASSTRDFGVGNYGYTF
>TRBV6-5|few|TRBJ2-1|.
TGTGCGACGCGACAGACCTACAATGAGCAGTTCTTC
CATRQTYNEQFF
>TRBV6-2/TRBV6-3|.|TRBJ2-2|.
TGTGCCAGCAGCCTATTGGGAGGGAACACCGGGGAGCTGTTTTTT
CASSLLGGNTGELFF
>TRBV7-2|.|TRBJ1-6|.
TGTGCCAGCAGCTTAGTCTCGCAGGGTGCATCACCCCTCCACTTT
CASSLVSQGASPLHF
>TRBV27|.|TRBJ1-6|TRBD1
TGTGCCAGCAGATTGACAGGGTATAATTCACCCCTCCACTTT
CASRLTGYNSPLHF